The 16 T cell receptor beta chains below come from one sample, sequenced in a study of cytomegalovirus exposure and HLA in healthy donors. Primers: 60 Vbeta forward and 13 Jbeta reverse. TCRdb's table, derived via immunoSEQ multiplex PCR, lists solely in-frame clones and lacks some. This sample yields around 160,000 clones, of which roughly 78% are seen a single time; about 3% belongs to the top ten. Material for sequencing was PBMCs. The receptors stem from a man aged 35-49 years in good health and CMV-seropositive.

This clone was seen a handful of times. The gene calls are TRBV28 and TRBJ1-5; D remains ambiguous. V gave up 3 bases and J gave up 1 base, with 16 bases separating them. The CDR3 is 17 amino acids. Germline CDR1 and CDR2: MDHEN and SYDVKM. DNA for the CDR3: TGTGCCAGCAGTTTTGCGGGGATGCATCGAAGCAATCAGCCCCAGCATTTT. This sequence encodes CASSFAGMHRSNQPQHF.

The rearrangement joins TRBV19 to TRBJ1-5; unclear D gene. CDR1 LNHDA and CDR2 SQIVND come from the germline V gene (reference sequence). Trimming stripped 3 bases from V and 6 bases from J, with 12 bases between. This CDR3 has 14 residues. This chain's CDR3 is CASSIGVGSQPQHF. Here the CDR3 DNA reads TGTGCCAGTAGTATCGGAGTCGGGAGTCAGCCCCAGCATTTT.

The J gene is TRBJ1-2, the V gene TRBV29-1; 9 nucleotides line up with TRBD1. CDR3 length equals 16 residues. Germline assignment: CDR1 SQVTM and CDR2 ANQGSEA. The V and J ends lost 1 base and 3 bases, in that order; junction bases with no gene match: 9. The CDR3 sequence is CSVEGQGDVQDYGYTF. Written as DNA, the CDR3 is TGCAGCGTTGAAGGACAGGGGGATGTGCAGGACTATGGCTACACCTTC.

This clone appeared once. The chain is built from TRBV5-6 and TRBJ2-5; TRBD2 agrees at 8 bases. The CDR3 has 16 amino acids. The trim removed 5 bases at V and 4 bases at J, leaving 13 bases unmatched. From germline, CDR1 is SGHDT and CDR2 YYEEEE. CDR3 region: CASRDVAGTLGETQYF. As DNA, the CDR3 is TGTGCCAGCAGAGACGTAGCGGGAACGTTAGGAGAGACCCAGTACTTC.

The chain employs TRBV4-2 and TRBJ2-5; TRBD2 agrees at 9 bases. The germline V gene encodes CDR1 LGHNA and CDR2 YNFKEQ. The CDR3 length is 17 residues. V gave up 0 bases and J gave up 2 bases; unmatched junction bases: 7. In nucleotides, the CDR3 is TGTGCCAGCAGCCAAGATTTGGGGCGGGGGGGACAAGAGACCCAGTACTTC. It translates to CASSQDLGRGGQETQYF.

The chain recombines TRBV7-2 with TRBJ2-7, with 7 bases identical to TRBD1. Germline V gene sequence: CDR1 SGHTA, CDR2 FQGNSA. The CDR3 has 19 amino acids. The trim removed 1 base at V and 0 bases at J, leaving 15 bases unmatched. CDR3 region: CASSLEAPVRGQYSYEQYF. CDR3 in DNA: TGTGCCAGCAGCTTAGAGGCTCCCGTCCGGGGACAGTACTCCTACGAGCAGTACTTC. Based on the CDR3 plus reference TRBV7-2 and TRBJ2-7, the full variable domain is GAGVSQSPSNKVTEKGKDVELRCDPISGHTALYWYRQSLGQGLEFLIYFQGNSAPDKSGLPSDRFSAERTGGSVSTLTIQRTQQEDSAVYLCASSLEAPVRGQYSYEQYFGPGTRLTVT.

V is TRBV19 and J is TRBJ2-1; 8 nucleotides agree with TRBD2. CDR3 length equals 13 residues. The V segment lost 8 bases and the J segment 7 bases; nucleotides outside the gene matches: 7. Germline V CDR1 and CDR2: LNHDA, SQIVND (reference sequence). The CDR3 DNA is TGTGCCAGTGGACTGAGCGGGAGAAATGAGCAGTTCTTC. This encodes CASGLSGRNEQFF.

This clone was seen once. This chain links TRBV5-1 with TRBJ1-2; the D is unclear. CDR3 length: 15 residues. Trimming shortened V by 4 bases and J by 4 bases, and 17 bases separated the two germline ends. Germline V CDR1 and CDR2: SGHRS, YFSETQ. In DNA, the CDR3 is TGCGCCAGCAGCCCGAGGCGCGGGGAGGGCTATGGCTACACCTTC. This translates into CASSPRRGEGYGYTF. Full variable domain (outside the CDR3, taken from reference TRBV5-1 and TRBJ1-2): KAGVTQTPRYLIKTRGQQVTLSCSPISGHRSVSWYQQTPGQGLQFLFEYFSETQRNKGNFPGRFSGRQFSNSRSEMNVSTLELGDSALYLCASSPRRGEGYGYTFGSGTRLTVV.

The chain links TRBV2 to TRBJ2-2, with D unclear. Trimming cost V 11 bases and J 0 bases, with 13 bases left between them. The CDR3 is 14 amino acids. Looked up from germline, CDR1 is SNHLY and CDR2 is FYNNEI. Here the CDR3 reads CAVKKRTNTGELFF. In DNA, the CDR3 is TGTGCCGTGAAGAAGAGGACGAACACCGGGGAGCTGTTTTTT.

This clone came up a few times. This sequence joins TRBV14 and TRBJ1-2; a possible D gene is TRBD1 (6 bases). In germline, CDR1 is SGHDN, CDR2 FVKESK. Between the trimmed V and J ends, which lost 4 bases and 4 bases, there was a span of 16 bases. This CDR3 spans 15 amino acids. The CDR3 loop is CASSRGQPTLYGYTF. The CDR3 DNA reads as TGTGCCAGCAGCCGCGGACAGCCGACACTCTATGGCTACACCTTC.

This chain joins TRBV6-5 and TRBJ1-4; D is perhaps TRBD1 (6 bases). This CDR3 is built from 14 residues. Germline assignment: CDR1 MNHEY and CDR2 SVGAGI. Trimming cost V 4 bases and J 7 bases, with 13 bases left between them. CDR3 DNA sequence: TGTGCCAGCAGTTGGACAGCAAACTCTGAAAAACTGTTTTTT. This sequence encodes CASSWTANSEKLFF.

The gene calls are TRBV27 and TRBJ2-7; 7 bases fit TRBD1. The V gene end was trimmed by 2 bases and the J gene end by 5 bases; junction bases not matched to a gene: 6. Germline CDR1 MNHEY, CDR2 SMNVEV (reference sequence). The CDR3 spans 14 residues. The CDR3 protein is CASSLGGQLHEQYF. Here the CDR3 DNA reads TGTGCCAGCAGTTTAGGGGGACAGCTTCACGAGCAGTACTTC.

This clone occurred a few times. This chain links TRBV4-3 with TRBJ1-1; D ambiguous. The CDR3 totals 14 residues. The V end lost 0 bases, the J end lost 5 bases, and 10 bases lay between the germline ends. The germline V gene has CDR1 LGHNA and CDR2 YSLEER. As DNA, the CDR3 is TGCGCCAGCAGCCAAGACTTCGGCAGGACTGAAGCTTTCTTT. Protein: CASSQDFGRTEAFF.

The chain links TRBV28 to TRBJ2-1; D ambiguous. The germline V gene encodes CDR1 MDHEN and CDR2 SYDVKM. V dropped 6 bases and J dropped 7 bases, with 7 bases sitting between them. This CDR3 has 11 residues. CDR3 sequence: CASSRFNEQFF. The CDR3 nucleotides are TGTGCCAGCAGCCGGTTTAATGAGCAGTTCTTC.

This clone was observed a few times. The chain uses TRBV5-4 and TRBJ1-1; 7 bases map to TRBD1. Trimming cost V 6 bases and J 6 bases; bases outside gene matches: 11. The CDR3 covers 14 residues. Germline V gene sequence: CDR1 SGHNT, CDR2 YYREEE (reference sequence). CDR3 in amino acids: CASTEQGRGSEAFF. The CDR3 bases are TGTGCCAGCACCGAACAGGGGAGAGGGTCTGAAGCTTTCTTT.

The chain employs TRBV29-1 and TRBJ2-5, with 7 bases aligning to TRBD2. The tail of the sequence fits TRBJ2-7 better, so the J call may be wrong. CDR1 SQVTM and CDR2 ANQGSEA come from the germline V gene. The CDR3 contains 13 residues. This CDR3 is CSVGAGEVYEQYF. The CDR3 region has the DNA TGCAGCGTTGGGGCGGGAGAAGTATACGAGCAGTACTTC.